One and the same sample provided the 8 T cell receptor beta chains below, sequenced in a study of T cell responses to AZD1222 COVID-19 vaccine (dated by TCRdb to the early 2020s). Library preparation was by the immunoSEQ multiplex PCR assay. As stored in TCRdb, this immuneACCESS dataset retains in-frame rearrangements with V and J assigned. A fraction of the clones does not appear; measured against another copy, unresolved V genes explain less than half of the discrepancy, and the remainder lacks a known reason. In all, the sample holds 180,000 or so clones, and around nine tenths of those were seen once. 1.5% to 2% of the sample is held by the ten biggest clonotypes. Taken with the paper, the label for time point translates to: baseline before first vaccination. Sequenced here: peripheral blood, sampled on day 0 of AZD1222 vaccination. These receptors originate from an adult in good health.

This sequence joins TRBV29-1 and TRBJ2-2, with no clear D. V shed 3 bases and J shed 0 bases, with 11 bases lying between them. CDR3 length equals 15 residues. CDR1 and CDR2 (germline): SQVTM, ANQGSEA. CDR3 coding DNA: TGCAGCGTTGAGTGGGGATCTTCGAACACCGGGGAGCTGTTTTTT. Its protein product is CSVEWGSSNTGELFF.

The chain joins TRBV7-8 to TRBJ2-3; 12 bases match TRBD2. There are 18 residues in the CDR3. Trimming cost V 1 base and J 6 bases; bases outside gene matches: 11. Looked up from germline, CDR1 is SGHVS and CDR2 is FQNEAQ. The CDR3 DNA reads TGTGCCAGCAGCTTAGGACTAGCGGGAGCAAGTAAGGCCGATACGCAGTATTTT. It specifies CASSLGLAGASKADTQYF.

This clone was recorded only once. The genes are TRBV6-6 and TRBJ2-1; TRBD2 matches 7 bases. V was clipped by 1 base and J by 8 bases; unmatched bases: 8. The CDR3 is 15 amino acids. Germline loops: CDR1 MNHNY, CDR2 SVGAGI (reference sequence). CDR3 sequence: CASSYLGTTVDEQFF. The CDR3 bases are TGTGCCAGCAGTTACTTGGGGACTACCGTCGATGAGCAGTTCTTC.

The genes are TRBV5-1 and TRBJ2-1; 11 bases are shared with TRBD2. Germline values: CDR1 SGHRS, CDR2 YFSETQ. J was trimmed by 6 bases and V by 2 bases; bases with no gene match: 7. This CDR3 spans 16 amino acids. CDR3 protein: CASSFLSGGAGNEQFF. CDR3 DNA sequence: TGCGCCAGCAGCTTCCTTAGCGGGGGGGCCGGCAATGAGCAGTTCTTC. Full variable domain (remainder filled in from reference TRBV5-1 and TRBJ2-1): KAGVTQTPRYLIKTRGQQVTLSCSPISGHRSVSWYQQTPGQGLQFLFEYFSETQRNKGNFPGRFSGRQFSNSRSEMNVSTLELGDSALYLCASSFLSGGAGNEQFFGPGTRLTVL.

The rearrangement uses TRBV24-1 and TRBJ1-2, with D tentatively TRBD1 (5 bases). Trimming left V 3 bases short and J 8 bases short, with 9 bases between. This CDR3 region has 12 residues. Germline loops: CDR1 KGHDR, CDR2 SFDVKD. The CDR3 DNA sequence: TGTGCCACCAGTGATGAGGGGAAAGGCTACACCTTC. This gives the protein CATSDEGKGYTF.

This chain links TRBV7-6 with TRBJ1-2, with 9 bases matching TRBD1. Germline trimming cut 5 bases from V and 3 bases from J; bases unmatched to any gene: 7. The CDR3 sequence is 15 residues long. Germline CDR1 SGHVS, CDR2 FNYEAQ. This CDR3 reads CASSEDRDRDYGYTF. For the CDR3, the DNA is TGTGCCAGCAGCGAAGACCGGGACAGGGACTATGGCTACACCTTC.

The J gene is TRBJ1-4, the V gene TRBV7-8; possible D gene TRBD1, 5 bases. This CDR3 spans 17 amino acids. CDR1 and CDR2 (germline): SGHVS, FQNEAQ. Trimming pared 5 bases from V and 5 bases from J, leaving 21 bases between. The CDR3 region is CASSTNTPTALNEKLFF. In DNA, the CDR3 is TGTGCCAGCAGCACAAATACTCCGACAGCTCTAAATGAAAAACTGTTTTTT.

CDR3: CASSQGGGGAGSAFF. DNA for the CDR3: TGTGCCAGCAGCCAAGGAGGAGGGGGCGCGGGTTCAGCTTTCTTT. V usage is TRBV3-1 (or the pseudogene TRBV3-2) and J usage is TRBJ1-1; 7 bases map to TRBD1. J was trimmed by 10 bases and V by 1 base; bases with no gene match: 12. This CDR3 contains 15 residues. The germline V gene has CDR1 LGHDT and CDR2 YNNKEL (reference sequence).